The 25 T cell receptor beta chains presented below share a single source sample, sequenced in a study of control samples from healthy donors and cancer patients. Clones were sequenced by immunoSEQ multiplex PCR, and TCRdb holds only the in-frame ones, with some missing. The table records about 140,000 clones, around 94% of them present only once. The specimen was blood. Receptors originate from a man aged 40-49 years in good health.

The chain couples TRBV5-5 to TRBJ1-2; 9 bases fit TRBD1. The CDR3 totals 16 residues. The germline V gene encodes CDR1 SGHKS and CDR2 YYEKEE (reference sequence). The ends lost 6 bases at V and 2 bases at J; junction bases unmatched: 11. The CDR3 DNA follows: TGTGCCAGCATCATAGTCCCGGGACAGGGAAACTATGGCTACACCTTC. It translates to CASIIVPGQGNYGYTF.

CDR3 coding DNA: TGTGCCAGCAGCTCTACGAAGTCCTCTAATGAAAAACTGTTTTTT. Its translation: CASSSTKSSNEKLFF. J is TRBJ1-4 and V is TRBV5-4; no reliable D call. The CDR3 is made up of 15 amino acids. Germline V CDR1 and CDR2: SGHNT, YYREEE (reference sequence). The V end was cut by 3 bases, the J end by 3 bases, with 12 bases between.

V and J are TRBV7-3 and TRBJ1-2, with D possibly TRBD1 on 6 matching bases. Germline-derived CDR1 and CDR2 are SGHTA and FQGTGA. The CDR3 spans 13 residues. V was trimmed by 6 bases and J by 8 bases, leaving 16 bases between them. Written as DNA, the CDR3 is TGTGCCAGCAGTGCAACAGGGTCTTCCGGCTACACCTTC. It codes for CASSATGSSGYTF.

The CDR3 nucleotides read TGCGCCAGCAGCCCGATTCCCAAAACTAGCGGGAGGGATGAGCAGTTCTTC. Translated: CASSPIPKTSGRDEQFF. V usage is TRBV4-1 and J usage is TRBJ2-1; 13 bases are shared with TRBD2. Germline CDR1 is MGHRA and CDR2 is YSYEKL. This CDR3 region has 17 residues. V shed 4 bases, J shed 8 bases, and the junction held 11 bases outside the gene matches.

The chain combines TRBV27 with TRBJ1-6; D remains ambiguous. Germline lookup yields CDR1 MNHEY and CDR2 SMNVEV (reference sequence). This CDR3 region has 16 residues. V shed 4 bases and J shed 4 bases, with 14 bases lying between them. CDR3: CASSSRIGTYNSPLHF. The CDR3, as DNA: TGTGCCAGCAGTTCTAGAATCGGCACATATAATTCACCCCTCCACTTT.

V is TRBV4-1 and J is TRBJ1-2; 9 bases match TRBD1. CDR1 is MGHRA and CDR2 is YSYEKL in the germline V gene. This CDR3 has 17 amino acids. The V segment lost 1 base and the J segment 0 bases; nucleotides outside the gene matches: 6. CDR3 residues: CASSQVYRGRANYGYTF. The CDR3 coding sequence is TGCGCCAGCAGCCAAGTTTACAGGGGGCGAGCTAACTATGGCTACACCTTC.

The chain carries TRBV5-1 and TRBJ2-7, with D possibly matching TRBD1 (6 bases). The CDR3 has 14 amino acids. Looked up from germline, CDR1 is SGHRS and CDR2 is YFSETQ. V lost 0 bases and J 4 bases, leaving 11 bases between the germline ends. The chain's CDR3 is CASSLGAGVYEQYF. In DNA form, the CDR3 reads TGCGCCAGCAGCTTGGGGGCAGGGGTGTACGAGCAGTACTTC.

The CDR3, as DNA: TGTGCCAGCAGTCCGTCGGGGAAGGAGACCCAGTACTTC. Translating gives CASSPSGKETQYF. The chain links TRBV6-5 to TRBJ2-5, with a possible D match to TRBD2 (5 bases). The germline gives CDR1 MNHEY, CDR2 SVGAGI. This CDR3 comprises 13 residues. V lost 5 bases and J lost 5, with 12 bases in between.

V is TRBV13 and J is TRBJ2-7; 8 bases agree with TRBD1. CDR1 is PRHDT, CDR2 FYEKMQ, per germline (reference sequence). The V gene end was trimmed by 5 bases and the J gene end by 1 base; junction bases not matched to a gene: 13. The CDR3 is 17 residues long. The CDR3 spells CASSGHGQGPRSYEQYF. The DNA of the CDR3 is TGTGCCAGCAGCGGACACGGACAGGGCCCCCGATCCTACGAGCAGTACTTC.

This rearrangement joins TRBV28 to TRBJ1-3; 7 bases agree with TRBD1. V dropped 8 bases and J dropped 2; count of bases not matched to a gene: 6. CDR3 length: 14 residues. Germline lookup yields CDR1 MDHEN and CDR2 SYDVKM. In DNA, the CDR3 is TGTGCCAGCTGCCAGGGGGTCGCTGGAAACACCATATATTTT. Translated, it gives CASCQGVAGNTIYF.

The chain is built from TRBV5-1 and TRBJ1-1; 8 bases match TRBD1. Germline CDR1 reads SGHRS; CDR2 reads YFSETQ. The CDR3 is 14 amino acids. Trimming took 4 bases from V and 4 from J; bases not matched to a gene: 6. The CDR3 DNA reads as TGCGCCAGCAGCGAAGGACAGGGCAGCACTGAAGCTTTCTTT. This codes for CASSEGQGSTEAFF.

This sequence joins TRBV5-4 and TRBJ2-1, with 9 bases that match TRBD2. There are 18 residues in the CDR3. Trimming at V came to 3 bases and at J to 1 base, leaving 11 bases not matched to a gene. Germline V gene sequence: CDR1 SGHNT, CDR2 YYREEE (reference sequence). The DNA of the CDR3 is TGTGCCAGCAGCTCGATTTTGGCGGGAGGGATATCCTACAATGAGCAGTTCTTC. Translated: CASSSILAGGISYNEQFF.

The V and J genes are TRBV24-1 and TRBJ2-3, with no clear D. V was trimmed by 1 base and J by 6 bases, leaving 7 bases between them. This CDR3 comprises 13 residues. Per the germline V gene, CDR1 is KGHDR and CDR2 is SFDVKD. The DNA of the CDR3 is TGTGCCACCAGTGATTTTTCCGTTGATACGCAGTATTTT. Amino acids: CATSDFSVDTQYF.

The chain's CDR3 is CAISESSSGGDNNEQFF. The DNA of the CDR3 is TGTGCCATCAGTGAGTCCTCTAGCGGGGGGGACAACAATGAGCAGTTCTTC. The chain has TRBV10-3 and TRBJ2-1; 12 nucleotides agree with TRBD2. The CDR3 sequence is 17 residues long. Germline-derived CDR1 and CDR2 are ENHRY and SYGVKD. The ends lost 0 bases at V and 5 bases at J; junction bases unmatched: 5.

This chain joins TRBV6-1 and TRBJ1-1, with D hard to call. The CDR3 runs to 17 residues. V lost 2 bases and J lost 1, with 17 bases in between. Germline V gives CDR1 MNHNS, CDR2 SASEGT. In nucleotides, the CDR3 is TGTGCCAGCAGTGAAATATGGAAACACCCGAGGAACACTGAAGCTTTCTTT. Encoded protein: CASSEIWKHPRNTEAFF.

The chain is built from TRBV29-1 and TRBJ1-3; a possible D gene is TRBD1 (6 bases). V was clipped by 4 bases and J by 4 bases, with 14 bases between them. This CDR3 is built from 14 residues. Germline V lookup: CDR1 SQVTM, CDR2 ANQGSEA. The CDR3 region has the DNA TGCAGCGTTGTCGTCGGGGGCCGAGGAAACACCATATATTTT. Translation: CSVVVGGRGNTIYF.

The chain uses TRBV21-1 and TRBJ1-1; the D call TRBD1 from the table was never checked on the DNA. TRBV21-1 counts as a pseudogene. There are 16 residues in the CDR3. The CDR3 reads CASRPPVRGPNTEAFF. CDR3 bases: TGTGCCAGCAGACCCCCCGTCAGGGGCCCGAACACTGAAGCTTTCTTT.

This clone came up once. The V call is TRBV4-2, the J call TRBJ2-7, with a possible D match to TRBD1 (5 bases). This CDR3 contains 15 residues. V was cut by 4 bases and J by 0 bases, with 13 bases left in between. The germline gives CDR1 LGHNA, CDR2 YNFKEQ. In DNA, the CDR3 is TGTGCCAGCAGCCGAGGCCAGGGAAGCTCCTACGAGCAGTACTTC. This gives the protein CASSRGQGSSYEQYF.

The rearrangement joins TRBV24-1 to TRBJ2-5, with D perhaps assigned TRBD1 or TRBD2 (7 bases each). The germline gives CDR1 KGHDR, CDR2 SFDVKD. Trimming took 4 bases from V and 3 from J, leaving 11 bases between them. The CDR3 is made up of 14 amino acids. The CDR3 spells CATSEGGGEETQYF. The CDR3 bases are TGTGCCACCAGTGAGGGAGGGGGCGAAGAGACCCAGTACTTC.

This rearrangement joins TRBV13 to TRBJ1-4; TRBD1 might be the D (6 bases). V was pared by 2 bases and J by 8 bases, with 15 bases between. The CDR3 loop spans 15 amino acids. Per germline, CDR1 PRHDT and CDR2 FYEKMQ (reference sequence). The CDR3: CASSLRPGAGEKLFF. Written as DNA, the CDR3 is TGTGCCAGCAGCTTACGTCCAGGGGCGGGGGAAAAACTGTTTTTT.

The CDR3 sequence is CASSRQGPSSYEQYF. CDR3 nucleotide sequence: TGTGCCAGCTCAAGACAGGGGCCGAGCTCCTACGAGCAGTACTTC. The chain uses TRBV18 and TRBJ2-7; 8 bases map to TRBD1. This CDR3 region has 15 residues. The germline V gene encodes CDR1 KGHSH and CDR2 LQKENI. V lost 5 bases and J lost 0; bases outside the gene matches: 6. Combining the CDR3 with reference TRBV18 and TRBJ2-7 gives the whole variable domain NAGVMQNPRHLVRRRGQEARLRCSPMKGHSHVYWYRQLPEEGLKFMVYLQKENIIDESGMPKERFSAEFPKEGPSILRIQQVVRGDSAAYFCASSRQGPSSYEQYFGPGTRLTVT.

The chain links TRBV12-3 or TRBV12-4 to TRBJ1-5; maybe TRBD1 (6 bases). The CDR3 contains 13 residues. Deletions cut 7 bases from V and 3 bases from J, with 10 bases between. The CDR3 loop reads CASKQGSNQPQHF. CDR3 sequence (DNA): TGTGCCAGCAAGCAGGGGTCCAATCAGCCCCAGCATTTT.

The chain carries TRBV9 and TRBJ2-7; 8 positions agree with TRBD1. Trimming at V came to 3 bases and at J to 4 bases, leaving 6 bases not matched to a gene. CDR3 length equals 14 residues. Germline lookup yields CDR1 SGDLS and CDR2 YYNGEE. The CDR3 bases are TGTGCCAGCAGCGCCGGGACAGGCGATTACGAGCAGTACTTC. Translation: CASSAGTGDYEQYF.

The chain joins TRBV20-1 to TRBJ2-3; D is unclear. The CDR3 totals 10 residues. With 8 bases removed from V and 0 bases from J, the gap between germline ends came to 3 bases. Germline CDR1 DFQATT, CDR2 SNEGSKA (reference sequence). The CDR3 coding sequence is TGCAGTCTTAGCACAGATACGCAGTATTTT. Protein: CSLSTDTQYF.

CDR3 in DNA: TGTGCCAGCAGCTTGGCGGGTAGGGGAGTTAAGCCCCAGCATTTT. Its translation is CASSLAGRGVKPQHF. This chain joins TRBV5-8 and TRBJ1-5; possibly TRBD1 for D (5 bases). V was shortened by 0 bases and J by 8 bases, with 15 bases between the two germline ends. Germline V gene sequence: CDR1 SGHTS, CDR2 YDEGEE. The CDR3 runs to 15 residues.